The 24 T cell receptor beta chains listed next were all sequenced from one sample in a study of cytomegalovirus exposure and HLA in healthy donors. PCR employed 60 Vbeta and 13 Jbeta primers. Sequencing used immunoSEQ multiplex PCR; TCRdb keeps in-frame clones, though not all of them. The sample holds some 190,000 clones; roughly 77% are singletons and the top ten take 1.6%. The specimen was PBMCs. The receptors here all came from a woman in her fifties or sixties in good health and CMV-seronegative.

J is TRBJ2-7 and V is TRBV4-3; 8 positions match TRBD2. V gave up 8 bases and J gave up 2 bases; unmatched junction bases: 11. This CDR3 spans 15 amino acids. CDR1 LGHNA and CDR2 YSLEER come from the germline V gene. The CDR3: CASFPWREVTYEQYF. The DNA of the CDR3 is TGCGCCAGCTTCCCATGGCGGGAGGTGACCTACGAGCAGTACTTC.

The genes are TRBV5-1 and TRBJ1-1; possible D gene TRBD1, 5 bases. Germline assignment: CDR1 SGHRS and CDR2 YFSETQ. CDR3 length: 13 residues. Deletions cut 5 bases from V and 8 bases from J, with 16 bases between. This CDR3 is CASRPTGLSEAFF. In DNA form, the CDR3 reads TGCGCCAGCAGGCCTACAGGTTTGTCCGAAGCTTTCTTT. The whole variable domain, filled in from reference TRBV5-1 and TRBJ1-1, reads KAGVTQTPRYLIKTRGQQVTLSCSPISGHRSVSWYQQTPGQGLQFLFEYFSETQRNKGNFPGRFSGRQFSNSRSEMNVSTLELGDSALYLCASRPTGLSEAFFGQGTRLTVV.

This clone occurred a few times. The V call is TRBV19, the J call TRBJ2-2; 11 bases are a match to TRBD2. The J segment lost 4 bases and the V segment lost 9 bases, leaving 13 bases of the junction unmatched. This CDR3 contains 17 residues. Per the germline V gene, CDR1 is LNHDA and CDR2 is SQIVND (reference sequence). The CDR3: CASQTNRLAGTTGELFF. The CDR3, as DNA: TGTGCCAGCCAAACTAACCGACTAGCGGGAACCACCGGGGAGCTGTTTTTT.

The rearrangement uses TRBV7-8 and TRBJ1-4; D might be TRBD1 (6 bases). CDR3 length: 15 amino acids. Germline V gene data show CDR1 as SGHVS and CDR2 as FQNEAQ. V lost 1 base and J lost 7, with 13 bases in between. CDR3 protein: CASSLGGGGVEKLFF. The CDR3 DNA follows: TGTGCCAGCAGCTTAGGGGGTGGGGGCGTTGAAAAACTGTTTTTT.

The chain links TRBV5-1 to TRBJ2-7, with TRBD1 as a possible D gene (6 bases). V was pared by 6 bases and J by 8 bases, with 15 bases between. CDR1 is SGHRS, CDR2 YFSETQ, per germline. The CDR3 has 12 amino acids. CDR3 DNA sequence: TGCGCCAGCACCCGCGGACAGTCCAAGCAGTACTTC. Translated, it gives CASTRGQSKQYF.

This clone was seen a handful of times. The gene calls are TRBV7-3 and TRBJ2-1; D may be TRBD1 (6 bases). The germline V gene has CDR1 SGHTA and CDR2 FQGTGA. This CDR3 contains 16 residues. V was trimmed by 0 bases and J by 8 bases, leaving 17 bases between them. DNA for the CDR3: TGTGCCAGCAGCTTAACGTCGGCAGGGGCGTTTCATGAGCAGTTCTTC. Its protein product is CASSLTSAGAFHEQFF. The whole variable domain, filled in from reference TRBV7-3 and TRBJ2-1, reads GAGVSQTPSNKVTEKGKYVELRCDPISGHTALYWYRQSLGQGPEFLIYFQGTGAADDSGLPNDRFFAVRPEGSVSTLKIQRTERGDSAVYLCASSLTSAGAFHEQFFGPGTRLTVL.

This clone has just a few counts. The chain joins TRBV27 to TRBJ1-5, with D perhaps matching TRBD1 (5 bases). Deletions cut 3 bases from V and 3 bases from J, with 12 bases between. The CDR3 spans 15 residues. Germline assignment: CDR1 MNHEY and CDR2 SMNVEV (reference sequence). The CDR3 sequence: CASSLSRANNQPQHF. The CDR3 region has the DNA TGTGCCAGCAGTTTGTCCAGGGCAAACAATCAGCCCCAGCATTTT.

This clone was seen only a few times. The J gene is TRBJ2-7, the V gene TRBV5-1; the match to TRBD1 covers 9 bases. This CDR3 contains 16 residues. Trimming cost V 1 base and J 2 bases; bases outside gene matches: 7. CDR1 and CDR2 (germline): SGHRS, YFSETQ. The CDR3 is CASSLFSDRGTYEQYF. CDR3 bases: TGCGCCAGCAGCTTGTTTTCCGACAGGGGGACCTACGAGCAGTACTTC.

CDR3 nucleotide sequence: TGTGCCAGTAGTATAGTTAGAGGGTCGGATGGCTACACCTTC. Encoded protein: CASSIVRGSDGYTF. This chain uses TRBV19 with TRBJ1-2; D is undetermined. CDR3 length: 14 residues. The germline CDR1 and CDR2 sequences are LNHDA and SQIVND (reference sequence). V dropped 1 base and J dropped 6 bases, with 12 bases sitting between them.

The CDR3 is CASSEVGGVNYGYTF. The CDR3 bases are TGTGCCAGCAGTGAAGTTGGGGGGGTAAACTATGGCTACACCTTC. V and J are TRBV2 and TRBJ1-2, with a tentative D call TRBD1 (5 bases). The CDR3 runs to 15 residues. The ends were cut back, 1 base at V and 2 bases at J, with 11 bases in the middle. The germline V gene has CDR1 SNHLY and CDR2 FYNNEI.

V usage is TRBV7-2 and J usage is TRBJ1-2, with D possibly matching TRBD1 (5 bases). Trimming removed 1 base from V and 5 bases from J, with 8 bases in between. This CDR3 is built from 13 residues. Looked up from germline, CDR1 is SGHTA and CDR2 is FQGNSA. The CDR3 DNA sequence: TGTGCCAGCAGCTTAGAGGGGTTTTATGGCTACACCTTC. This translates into CASSLEGFYGYTF.

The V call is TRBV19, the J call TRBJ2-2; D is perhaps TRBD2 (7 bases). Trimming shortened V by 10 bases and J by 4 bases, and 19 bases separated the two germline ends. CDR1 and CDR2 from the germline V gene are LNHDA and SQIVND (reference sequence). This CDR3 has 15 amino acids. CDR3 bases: TGTGCCACTCCAACCCGGGGAGGGGGCACCGGGGAGCTGTTTTTT. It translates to CATPTRGGGTGELFF. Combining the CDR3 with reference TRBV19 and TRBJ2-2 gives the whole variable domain DGGITQSPKYLFRKEGQNVTLSCEQNLNHDAMYWYRQDPGQGLRLIYYSQIVNDFQKGDIAEGYSVSREKKESFPLTVTSAQKNPTAFYLCATPTRGGGTGELFFGEGSRLTVL.

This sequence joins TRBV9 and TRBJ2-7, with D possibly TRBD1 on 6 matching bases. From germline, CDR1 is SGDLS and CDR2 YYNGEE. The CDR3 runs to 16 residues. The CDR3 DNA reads TGTGCTCAACTAGACAGGTTCCATGCCCACGCCTACGAGCAGTACTTC. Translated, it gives CAQLDRFHAHAYEQYF.

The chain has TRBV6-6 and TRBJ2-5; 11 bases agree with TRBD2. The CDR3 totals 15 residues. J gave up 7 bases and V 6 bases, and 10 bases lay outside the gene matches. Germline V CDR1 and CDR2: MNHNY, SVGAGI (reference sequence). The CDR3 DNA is TGTGCCAGCAGCAATGTAGCGGGGGGGCGGGGGACCCAGTACTTC. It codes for CASSNVAGGRGTQYF.

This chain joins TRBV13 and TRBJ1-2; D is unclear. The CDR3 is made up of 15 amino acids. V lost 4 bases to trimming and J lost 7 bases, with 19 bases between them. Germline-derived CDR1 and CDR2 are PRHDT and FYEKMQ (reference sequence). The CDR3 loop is CASSSILGSSGGYTF. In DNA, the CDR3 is TGTGCCAGCAGCTCAATCTTGGGGAGCTCAGGTGGCTACACCTTC.

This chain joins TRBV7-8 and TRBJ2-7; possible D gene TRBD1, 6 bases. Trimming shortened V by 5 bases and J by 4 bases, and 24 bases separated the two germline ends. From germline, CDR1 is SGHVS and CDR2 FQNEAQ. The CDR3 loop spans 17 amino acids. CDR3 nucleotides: TGTGCCAGCAGCCCCCGGGGTGGCAGCCGAGGGGGTTACGAGCAGTACTTC. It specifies CASSPRGGSRGGYEQYF.

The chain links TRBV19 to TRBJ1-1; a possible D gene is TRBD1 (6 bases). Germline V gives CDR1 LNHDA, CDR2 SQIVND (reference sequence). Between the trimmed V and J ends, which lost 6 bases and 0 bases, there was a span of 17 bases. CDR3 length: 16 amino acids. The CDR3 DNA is TGTGCCAGTAGCCCCACAGGGTACGGTGTGAACACTGAAGCTTTCTTT. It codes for CASSPTGYGVNTEAFF.

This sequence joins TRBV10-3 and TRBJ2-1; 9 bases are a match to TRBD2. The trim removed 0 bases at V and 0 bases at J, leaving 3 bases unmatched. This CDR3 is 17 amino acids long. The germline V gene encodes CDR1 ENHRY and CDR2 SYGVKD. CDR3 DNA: TGTGCCATCAGTGAGTCGACTAGCGGAGCCTCCTACAATGAGCAGTTCTTC. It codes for CAISESTSGASYNEQFF.

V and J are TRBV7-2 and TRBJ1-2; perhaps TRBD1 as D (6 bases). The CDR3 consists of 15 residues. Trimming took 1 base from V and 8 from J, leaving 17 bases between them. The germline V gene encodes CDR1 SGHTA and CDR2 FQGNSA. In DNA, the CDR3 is TGTGCCAGCAGCTTAGACAACAGGGTTTCTTGGGGCTACACCTTC. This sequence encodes CASSLDNRVSWGYTF.

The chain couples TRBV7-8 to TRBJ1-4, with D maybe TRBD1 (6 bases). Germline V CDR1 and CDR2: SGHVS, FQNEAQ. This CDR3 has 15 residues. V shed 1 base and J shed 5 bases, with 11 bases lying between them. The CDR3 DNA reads TGTGCCAGCAGCTTAGTCCAGGGGAAAAATGAAAAACTGTTTTTT. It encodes CASSLVQGKNEKLFF.

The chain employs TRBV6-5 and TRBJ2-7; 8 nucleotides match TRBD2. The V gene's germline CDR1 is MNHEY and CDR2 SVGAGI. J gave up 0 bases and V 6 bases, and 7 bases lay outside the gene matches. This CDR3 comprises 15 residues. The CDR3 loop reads CASRLTSGSSYEQYF. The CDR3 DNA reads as TGTGCCAGCAGGCTCACTAGCGGAAGCTCCTACGAGCAGTACTTC.

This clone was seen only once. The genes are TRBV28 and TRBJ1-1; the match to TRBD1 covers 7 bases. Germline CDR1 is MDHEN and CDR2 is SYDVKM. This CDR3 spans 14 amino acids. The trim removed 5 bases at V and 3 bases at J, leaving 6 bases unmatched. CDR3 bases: TGTGCCAGCAGTACGACACAGGGGTACACTGAAGCTTTCTTT. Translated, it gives CASSTTQGYTEAFF.

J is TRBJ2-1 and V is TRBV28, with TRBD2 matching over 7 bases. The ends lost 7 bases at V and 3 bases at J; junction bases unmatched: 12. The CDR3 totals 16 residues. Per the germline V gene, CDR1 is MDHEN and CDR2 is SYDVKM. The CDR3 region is CASNKLGREDYNEQFF. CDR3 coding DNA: TGTGCCAGCAACAAACTGGGGAGGGAGGACTACAATGAGCAGTTCTTC.

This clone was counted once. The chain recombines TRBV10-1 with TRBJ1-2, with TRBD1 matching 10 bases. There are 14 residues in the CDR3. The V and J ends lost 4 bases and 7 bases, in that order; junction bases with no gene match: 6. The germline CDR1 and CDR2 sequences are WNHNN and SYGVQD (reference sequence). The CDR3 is CASSVRDRGGGYTF. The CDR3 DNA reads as TGCGCCAGCAGTGTCCGGGACAGGGGAGGTGGCTACACCTTC.